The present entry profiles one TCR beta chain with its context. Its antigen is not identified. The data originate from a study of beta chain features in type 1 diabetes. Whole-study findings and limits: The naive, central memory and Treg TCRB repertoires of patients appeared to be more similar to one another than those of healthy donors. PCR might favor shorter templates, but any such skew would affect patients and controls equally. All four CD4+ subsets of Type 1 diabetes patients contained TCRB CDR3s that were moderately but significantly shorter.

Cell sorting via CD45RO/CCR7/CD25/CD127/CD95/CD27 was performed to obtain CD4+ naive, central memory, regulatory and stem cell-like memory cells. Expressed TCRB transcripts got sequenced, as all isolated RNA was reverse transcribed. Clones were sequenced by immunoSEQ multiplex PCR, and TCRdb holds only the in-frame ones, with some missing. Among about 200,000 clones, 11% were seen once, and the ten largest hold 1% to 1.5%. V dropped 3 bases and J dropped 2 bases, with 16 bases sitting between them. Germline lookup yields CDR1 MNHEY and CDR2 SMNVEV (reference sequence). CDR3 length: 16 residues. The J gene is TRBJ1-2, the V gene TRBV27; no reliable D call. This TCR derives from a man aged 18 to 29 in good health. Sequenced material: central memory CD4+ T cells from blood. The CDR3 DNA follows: TGTGCCAGCAGTTTTCTTAGGGCGCCAGTAAACTATGGCTACACCTTC. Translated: CASSFLRAPVNYGYTF.